This TCR beta chain was profiled in a study of liver allograft versus peripheral blood T cells. Looking at the study overall: Transplanted-liver and recipient peripheral blood T cell receptor repertoires were compared.

TCRdb called the reads again in MiXCR, with one record for every CDR3 protein. The table lists 950 to 1,500 distinct CDR3 sequences, roughly 16% of them singletons. The ends lost 0 bases at V and 0 bases at J; junction bases unmatched: 11. The CDR3 totals 18 residues. Germline V CDR1 and CDR2: KGHSH, LQKENI. Study-wide points: Reportedly, the T cell receptor repertoires present inside liver allografts differed from those in peripheral blood.

This clonotype is medium-sized in the sample. No antigen is known for it. The chain links TRBV18 to TRBJ2-7; 7 bases line up with TRBD1. The receptor's source is a human patient who had a liver transplant. The T cells may come from the graft donor. The DNA for the CDR3 is TGTGCCAGCTCACCACCGGAACACAGGGGAACCCACTCCTACGAGCAGTACTTC. Its translation is CASSPPEHRGTHSYEQYF.